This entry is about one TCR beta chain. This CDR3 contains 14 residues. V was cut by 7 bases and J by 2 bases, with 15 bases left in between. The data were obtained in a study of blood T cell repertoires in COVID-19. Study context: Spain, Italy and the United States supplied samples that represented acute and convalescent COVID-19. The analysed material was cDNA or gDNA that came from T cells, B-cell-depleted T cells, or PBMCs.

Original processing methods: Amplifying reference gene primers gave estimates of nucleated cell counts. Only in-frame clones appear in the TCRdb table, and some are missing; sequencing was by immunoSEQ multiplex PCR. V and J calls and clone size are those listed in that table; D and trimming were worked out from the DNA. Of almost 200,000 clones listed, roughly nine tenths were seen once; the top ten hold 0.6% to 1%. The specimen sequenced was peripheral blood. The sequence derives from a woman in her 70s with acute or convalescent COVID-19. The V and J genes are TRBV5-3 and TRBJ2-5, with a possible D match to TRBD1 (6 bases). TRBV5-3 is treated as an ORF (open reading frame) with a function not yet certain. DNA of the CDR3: TGTGCCAGAGGGGCCGGGACACCACAAGAGACCCAGTACTTC. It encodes CARGAGTPQETQYF.